The clone carrying this T cell receptor beta chain was seen once. The source of the sample is a study of blood T cell repertoires in COVID-19. Recovery among Cohort 3 donors was established by two negative PCRs, clearance, or symptom resolution. Authors' data handling: Estimated nucleated cell counts came from reference gene primer amplification. Only in-frame clones appear in the TCRdb table, and some are missing; sequencing was by immunoSEQ multiplex PCR. That table supplies the V and J calls and clone size; D and trimming were determined from the DNA. The data show a few hundred thousand clones, roughly 80% seen once. The length of the CDR3 is 15 residues. V shed 4 bases, J shed 5 bases, and the junction held 8 bases outside the gene matches. Germline CDR1 is SGHRS and CDR2 is YFSETQ.

The rearrangement uses TRBV5-1 and TRBJ1-1, with 10 bases that match TRBD1. The sample consisted of PBMCs or T cells enriched from blood (not recorded which). The sequence was collected from a woman between 50 and 59 years old who had recovered from COVID-19. CDR3 loop: CASSTGQGVGTEAFF. The CDR3 DNA is TGCGCCAGCAGCACCGGACAGGGGGTGGGAACTGAAGCTTTCTTT.